Below, 9 T cell receptor beta chains from the same sample are listed, as sequenced in a study of T cell repertoires in cytomegalovirus infection. TCRdb independently ran MiXCR on the reads; one entry per CDR3 protein. Of roughly 300,000 distinct CDR3 sequences in the sample, about 25% were seen once. The source material was PBMCs. All receptors come from a human donor in good health (CMV status not recorded). Some clones in this sample may be carry-over from other donors' samples.

This sequence joins TRBV7-8 and TRBJ2-5, with D uncertain. CDR3 length equals 14 residues. Germline V gene lookup returns CDR1 SGHVS and CDR2 FQNEAQ. V lost 4 bases and J lost 5, with 14 bases in between. CDR3 in amino acids: CASSSSVVGETQYF. CDR3 nucleotides: TGTGCCAGCAGCTCATCGGTAGTTGGGGAGACCCAGTACTTC.

The V gene is TRBV5-4, the J gene TRBJ2-6; maybe TRBD2 (7 bases). Trimming took off 1 base at V and 2 bases at J, with 13 bases between the two ends. The CDR3 has 17 residues. Germline CDR1 reads SGHNT; CDR2 reads YYREEE (reference sequence). The CDR3 region is CASSLWGGRAGANVLTF. The CDR3 bases are TGTGCCAGCAGCTTGTGGGGGGGCAGGGCTGGGGCCAACGTCCTGACTTTC.

The chain has TRBV14 and TRBJ2-3; 7 bases match TRBD2. Per the germline V gene, CDR1 is SGHDN and CDR2 is FVKESK. CDR3 length: 18 amino acids. Germline trimming cut 0 bases from V and 3 bases from J; bases unmatched to any gene: 12. CDR3 nucleotides: TGTGCCAGCAGCCAAGATGGGACTACCTTTCGGAGGACAGATACGCAGTATTTT. It yields the protein CASSQDGTTFRRTDTQYF.

The J gene is TRBJ1-1, the V gene TRBV9, with D hard to call. CDR3 length: 13 amino acids. The ends were cut back, 4 bases at V and 2 bases at J, with 9 bases in the middle. In germline, CDR1 is SGDLS, CDR2 YYNGEE. In DNA form, the CDR3 reads TGTGCCAGCAGCATACAGATCAACACTGAAGCTTTCTTT. This encodes CASSIQINTEAFF. The full variable domain, completed using reference TRBV9 and TRBJ1-1, is DSGVTQTPKHLITATGQRVTLRCSPRSGDLSVYWYQQSLDQGLQFLIQYYNGEERAKGNILERFSAQQFPDLHSELNLSSLELGDSALYFCASSIQINTEAFFGQGTRLTVV.

This clonotype has at least ten counts. The chain employs TRBV24-1 and TRBJ2-5, with 7 bases identical to TRBD1. The CDR3 runs to 14 residues. Germline V gene lookup returns CDR1 KGHDR and CDR2 SFDVKD. Trimming at V came to 0 bases and at J to 11 bases, leaving 8 bases not matched to a gene. The CDR3 DNA follows: TGTGCCACCAGTGATTTGGGTCAGGGGGTGGCTCAGTACTTC. Encoded protein: CATSDLGQGVAQYF.

This clonotype was seen a handful of times. V usage is TRBV14 and J usage is TRBJ2-1; 10 bases are a match to TRBD2. The CDR3 is 11 residues long. CDR1 is SGHDN and CDR2 is FVKESK in the germline V gene. The J segment lost 9 bases and the V segment lost 7 bases, leaving 0 bases of the junction unmatched. In nucleotides, the CDR3 is TGTGCCAGCAAGCGGGAGGGTGAGCAGTTCTTC. Translated, it gives CASKREGEQFF. Supplemented by reference TRBV14 and TRBJ2-1, the full variable domain reads EAGVTQFPSHSVIEKGQTVTLRCDPISGHDNLYWYRRVMGKEIKFLLHFVKESKQDESGMPNNRFLAERTGGTYSTLKVQPAELEDSGVYFCASKREGEQFFGPGTRLTVL.

The chain carries TRBV5-6 and TRBJ1-1; D not resolved. V lost 2 bases and J 6 bases, leaving 11 bases between the germline ends. Germline CDR1 SGHDT, CDR2 YYEEEE. The CDR3 runs to 13 residues. In DNA, the CDR3 is TGTGCCAGCAGCTTTTTGGAGGGCGCTGAAGCTTTCTTT. It yields the protein CASSFLEGAEAFF.

The J gene is TRBJ2-2, the V gene TRBV28, with TRBD2 identical over 13 bases. Germline V gene lookup returns CDR1 MDHEN and CDR2 SYDVKM. The CDR3 covers 17 residues. V lost 0 bases, J lost 8 bases, and 6 bases stayed unmatched. CDR3 sequence (DNA): TGTGCCAGCAGTTTATGGCAACTAGCGGGAGGGCCTGGGGAGCTGTTTTTT. Its protein is CASSLWQLAGGPGELFF.

This chain connects TRBV3-1 to TRBJ2-1; D gene unclear. This CDR3 contains 14 residues. Trimming shortened V by 5 bases and J by 4 bases, and 12 bases separated the two germline ends. Germline CDR1 and CDR2: LGHDT and YNNKEL (reference sequence). CDR3 nucleotides: TGTGCCAGCAGCTTAGCCGTGGGGTACAATGAGCAGTTCTTC. The encoded protein is CASSLAVGYNEQFF.